The 21 T cell receptor beta chains listed next were all sequenced from one sample in a study of read filtering for tumor transcriptome and immune sequencing. Molecular barcoded adaptors covering alpha/delta and beta/gamma chains were used on around 400 ng RNA. MiXCR, applied by TCRdb to the reads, yields one record per CDR3 protein. Of under 25,000 distinct CDR3 sequences in the sample, roughly an eighth were seen once. Sequenced input: a population of CD138-negative cells sorted from bone marrow. The receptors originated from a donor at least 40 years old with multiple myeloma.

This sequence joins TRBV19 and TRBJ2-2; the D is unclear. Germline V gives CDR1 LNHDA, CDR2 SQIVND (reference sequence). V gave up 2 bases and J gave up 6 bases, with 4 bases separating them. This CDR3 has 12 residues. The CDR3 DNA sequence: TGTGCCAGTAGTATATCTGCCGGGGAGCTGTTTTTT. Protein product: CASSISAGELFF. Using reference TRBV19 and TRBJ2-2 for the parts outside the CDR3, the full variable domain is DGGITQSPKYLFRKEGQNVTLSCEQNLNHDAMYWYRQDPGQGLRLIYYSQIVNDFQKGDIAEGYSVSREKKESFPLTVTSAQKNPTAFYLCASSISAGELFFGEGSRLTVL.

To note about this clonotype: This CDR3 fails to terminate in the conserved phenylalanine or tryptophan, so it likely reflects a read error. The chain is built from TRBV11-2 and TRBJ2-1; 12 bases map to TRBD1. This CDR3 region has 16 residues. Germline CDR1 and CDR2: SGHAT and FQNNGV. The DNA for the CDR3 is TGTGCCAGCAGCTTAGCGGGACAGGGGGCCTACGATGAGCAGTTCCTC. Its translation: CASSLAGQGAYDEQFL.

This clonotype was observed at least ten times. V is TRBV28 and J is TRBJ2-3; weak D call: TRBD1 (6 bases). The CDR3 extends over 13 amino acids. Germline lookup yields CDR1 MDHEN and CDR2 SYDVKM. V was pared by 4 bases and J by 4 bases, with 9 bases between. CDR3: CASSWSGADTQYF. CDR3 coding DNA: TGTGCCAGCAGTTGGTCAGGGGCAGATACGCAGTATTTT. The full variable domain, rest sourced from reference TRBV28 and TRBJ2-3, is DVKVTQSSRYLVKRTGEKVFLECVQDMDHENMFWYRQDPGLGLRLIYFSYDVKMKEKGDIPEGYSVSREKKERFSLILESASTNQTSMYLCASSWSGADTQYFGPGTRLTVL.

This clonotype was counted many times. The rearrangement links TRBV7-2 to TRBJ2-5, with 7 bases that match TRBD1. Germline V gives CDR1 SGHTA, CDR2 FQGNSA. V dropped 5 bases and J dropped 4; count of bases not matched to a gene: 10. CDR3 length: 15 residues. CDR3 sequence: CASSPLTGFGETQYF. CDR3 DNA sequence: TGTGCCAGCAGCCCCCTGACAGGGTTTGGAGAGACCCAGTACTTC.

This chain uses TRBV7-9 with TRBJ1-1; D unresolved. The germline V gene has CDR1 SEHNR and CDR2 FQNEAQ (reference sequence). The V end was cut by 5 bases, the J end by 1 base, with 11 bases between. The CDR3 contains 14 residues. DNA for the CDR3: TGTGCCAGCAGCCAGATATACAGGAACACTGAAGCTTTCTTT. This gives the protein CASSQIYRNTEAFF.

This sequence joins TRBV6-2 or TRBV6-3 and TRBJ2-3; tentative D call: TRBD2 (6 bases). In germline, CDR1 is MNHEY, CDR2 SVGEGT. V was shortened by 6 bases and J by 2 bases, with 15 bases between the two germline ends. This CDR3 has 15 residues. The CDR3 sequence: CASSKTSSSTDTQYF. CDR3 sequence (DNA): TGTGCCAGCAGCAAAACTAGCTCCTCCACAGATACGCAGTATTTT.

A word on this clonotype: This may be a read error, as it is one base from a much larger clone. The J gene is TRBJ2-7, the V gene TRBV20-1; TRBD2 aligns across 10 bases. The V segment lost 2 bases and the J segment 9 bases; nucleotides outside the gene matches: 7. CDR3 length: 13 residues. Germline assignment: CDR1 DFQATT and CDR2 SNEGSKA (reference sequence). CDR3 region: CSARRLAGDGQYF. The CDR3 bases are TGCAGTGCTAGACGTCTAGCGGGAGACGGGCAGTACTTC.

In this sample, this clonotype turned up many times. The chain couples TRBV7-3 to TRBJ2-1; 11 bases align to TRBD2. The V and J ends lost 4 bases and 8 bases, in that order; junction bases with no gene match: 10. Germline CDR1 and CDR2: SGHTA and FQGTGA. There are 16 residues in the CDR3. The CDR3 protein is CASSSRTSGGADEQFF. The CDR3 region has the DNA TGTGCCAGCAGCTCCCGAACTAGCGGGGGCGCCGATGAGCAGTTCTTC.

This clonotype has only a few counts. This rearrangement joins TRBV20-1 to TRBJ2-5; D is undetermined. There are 10 residues in the CDR3. Germline CDR1 and CDR2: DFQATT and SNEGSKA (reference sequence). The V and J ends lost 6 bases and 4 bases respectively, with 6 bases between them. This chain's CDR3 is CSAQRETQYF. The CDR3 region has the DNA TGCAGTGCCCAACGAGAGACCCAGTACTTC.

This clonotype has just a few counts. Germline is not matched at one junction end, which may reflect a read error. V usage is TRBV5-1 and J usage is TRBJ2-2; a weak D match, TRBD2 (6 bases). Per germline, CDR1 SGHRS and CDR2 YFSETQ. The CDR3 runs to 16 residues. The CDR3 DNA follows: TGCGCCAGCAGCTTGGATCGGGGGAGTCGCACCTGGGAGCTGTTTTTT. This gives the protein CASSLDRGSRTWELFF.

This clonotype was observed at least ten times. V is TRBV11-2 and J is TRBJ2-1; TRBD2 agrees at 12 bases. Germline V gene lookup returns CDR1 SGHAT and CDR2 FQNNGV. The V and J ends lost 1 base and 5 bases, in that order; junction bases with no gene match: 0. CDR3 length: 15 amino acids. DNA of the CDR3: TGTGCCAGCAGCTTAGGACTAGCGGGAGACAATGAGCAGTTCTTC. It yields the protein CASSLGLAGDNEQFF.

This chain connects TRBV28 to TRBJ1-4; a possible D gene is TRBD1 (5 bases). Germline CDR1 is MDHEN and CDR2 is SYDVKM. V lost 4 bases to trimming and J lost 2 bases, with 8 bases between them. The CDR3 covers 14 residues. In DNA form, the CDR3 reads TGTGCCAGCAGTTCGGGGCGGACTAATGAAAAACTGTTTTTT. It codes for CASSSGRTNEKLFF.

A word on this clonotype: The junction and the germline gene differ at one end; a read error may be behind it. This chain links TRBV11-2 with TRBJ2-2; a possible D gene is TRBD2 (6 bases). This CDR3 region has 15 residues. Germline V gene lookup returns CDR1 SGHAT and CDR2 FQNNGV. The CDR3 loop is CACSLNVASAGGLFF. CDR3 DNA: TGTGCCTGCAGCTTAAACGTAGCTTCAGCCGGGGGGCTGTTTTTT.

The chain is built from TRBV11-2 and TRBJ2-6, with TRBD2 as a possible D gene (6 bases). The germline V gene has CDR1 SGHAT and CDR2 FQNNGV. This CDR3 has 16 residues. With 1 base removed from V and 2 bases from J, the gap between germline ends came to 9 bases. The CDR3 DNA is TGTGCCAGCAGCTTAGTGGGGGGTACTGGGGCCAACGTCCTGACTTTC. Protein: CASSLVGGTGANVLTF.

This clonotype occurred many times. The rearrangement links TRBV4-2 to TRBJ2-2, with 9 bases that match TRBD2. V trimming: 3 bases; J trimming: 1 base; junction bases outside the gene matches: 6. From germline, CDR1 is LGHNA and CDR2 YNFKEQ. CDR3 length: 17 amino acids. The CDR3 is CASSQATSGVNTGELFF. The CDR3 DNA follows: TGTGCCAGCAGCCAGGCGACTAGCGGAGTGAACACCGGGGAGCTGTTTTTT.

This clonotype was detected many times. V and J are TRBV20-1 and TRBJ1-4, with a tentative D call TRBD1 (5 bases). Germline V gene sequence: CDR1 DFQATT, CDR2 SNEGSKA (reference sequence). The CDR3 loop spans 15 amino acids. V shed 5 bases and J shed 6 bases, with 19 bases lying between them. The CDR3 region has the DNA TGCAGTGCTCCCAGATCCGGGGGAGGAGATGAAAAACTGTTTTTT. Its protein is CSAPRSGGGDEKLFF.

J is TRBJ2-3 and V is TRBV29-1; D is unclear. V dropped 7 bases and J dropped 2 bases, with 13 bases sitting between them. Germline V gene lookup returns CDR1 SQVTM and CDR2 ANQGSEA. This CDR3 contains 13 residues. CDR3 loop: CSGLDGATDTQYF. In DNA, the CDR3 is TGCAGCGGTCTTGACGGTGCCACAGATACGCAGTATTTT.

This clonotype was counted at least ten times. The gene calls are TRBV5-1 and TRBJ2-1; D might be TRBD2 (6 bases). This CDR3 comprises 13 residues. Looked up from germline, CDR1 is SGHRS and CDR2 is YFSETQ. Trimming stripped 4 bases from V and 5 bases from J, with 10 bases between. The CDR3 loop is CASSPGLNNEQFF. The CDR3, as DNA: TGCGCCAGCAGCCCGGGACTCAACAATGAGCAGTTCTTC.

This clonotype has just a few counts. The chain employs TRBV12-3 or TRBV12-4 and TRBJ2-3, with a tentative D call TRBD2 (6 bases). V was pared by 4 bases and J by 6 bases, with 17 bases between. CDR3 length: 15 amino acids. The CDR3 DNA sequence: TGTGCCAGCAGTTCCTATTACGGGAGCGTGGATACGCAGTATTTT. This codes for CASSSYYGSVDTQYF.

This clonotype has ten or more counts. V is TRBV6-1 and J is TRBJ1-3; no reliable D call. The germline CDR1 and CDR2 sequences are MNHNS and SASEGT. The CDR3 has 15 residues. Trimming left V 4 bases short and J 0 bases short, with 10 bases between. In DNA form, the CDR3 reads TGTGCCAGCAGTGGCGGCAGGAGCTCTGGAAACACCATATATTTT. The encoded protein is CASSGGRSSGNTIYF.

This chain's CDR3 is CASSPGGGGGSNQPQHF. As DNA, the CDR3 is TGTGCCAGCAGTCCGGGGGGAGGCGGGGGAAGCAATCAGCCCCAGCATTTT. The chain uses TRBV28 and TRBJ1-5; TRBD1 is a possible D gene (5 bases). Trimming pared 5 bases from V and 1 base from J, leaving 18 bases between. Germline V CDR1 and CDR2: MDHEN, SYDVKM. The CDR3 contains 17 residues.